This record covers a single TCR beta chain. What it binds is not known. This specimen belongs to a study of PD-1 blockade in mismatch repair-deficient tumors. Points from the study as a whole: After pembrolizumab, tumor-resident clones rose rapidly, then generally contracted before radiologic responses.

The CDR3 loop spans 17 amino acids. The germline gives CDR1 MDHEN, CDR2 SYDVKM. V was pared by 3 bases and J by 5 bases, with 12 bases of the junction left unmatched. The data were produced by immunoSEQ multiplex PCR, yet TCRdb's version contains in-frame clones alone and is incomplete. Of some 50,000 clones in the sample, around three quarters were seen once. Every patient had mismatch repair deficiency by PCR or immunohistochemistry. TCR sequencing covered a few patients who responded to pembrolizumab. This receptor was identified in an adult with mismatch repair-deficient cancer. The V and J genes are TRBV28 and TRBJ2-1; 8 positions agree with TRBD1. Sequencing was performed on PBMCs, taken before pembrolizumab treatment. CDR3 in amino acids: CASSFVAAGQGHNEQFF. CDR3 nucleotide sequence: TGTGCCAGCAGTTTCGTGGCGGCAGGACAGGGCCACAATGAGCAGTTCTTC.